The 17 T cell receptor beta chains below were found in one sample sequenced in a study of radiation and T cells in renal cell carcinoma. TCRdb keeps only in-frame clones here, not all; method: immunoSEQ multiplex PCR. Of 30,000 to 40,000 clones in the sample, roughly 80% were seen once. The time point is: blood 4 weeks post-SBRT, at nephrectomy. Treatment described: 15 Gy SBRT to primary tumor, nephrectomy 4 weeks later. The sample was blood, taken from a patient whose treatment included radiotherapy and nephrectomy. These receptors all come from a man in his fifties or sixties with renal cell carcinoma.

The rearrangement uses TRBV11-3 and TRBJ2-2; TRBD2 is a possible D gene (6 bases). The CDR3 is made up of 16 amino acids. CDR1 is SGHNT and CDR2 is YENEEA in the germline V gene. V lost 0 bases and J 2 bases, leaving 10 bases between the germline ends. The CDR3 spells CASSLDNGGNTGELFF. CDR3 DNA sequence: TGTGCCAGCAGCTTAGATAACGGGGGAAACACCGGGGAGCTGTTTTTT.

Relative to its sample, this clone is medium-sized. The chain combines TRBV10-3 with TRBJ2-6; D perhaps matches TRBD2 (5 bases). There are 16 residues in the CDR3. Trimming removed 3 bases at V and 3 bases at J, with 12 bases between. Germline CDR1 is ENHRY and CDR2 is SYGVKD. The CDR3 loop is CAISDLARRGANVLTF. In nucleotides, the CDR3 is TGTGCCATCAGTGACTTAGCGAGGCGTGGGGCCAACGTCCTGACTTTC.

The chain uses TRBV9 and TRBJ2-1; 7 bases fit TRBD2. Looked up from germline, CDR1 is SGDLS and CDR2 is YYNGEE. This CDR3 is 15 amino acids long. J lost 0 bases, V lost 3 bases, and 3 bases had no gene match. The CDR3 spells CASSGGRASYNEQFF. CDR3 nucleotides: TGTGCCAGCAGCGGAGGGAGGGCCTCCTACAATGAGCAGTTCTTC.

The J gene is TRBJ2-6, the V gene TRBV7-8; no clear D. Germline CDR1 reads SGHVS; CDR2 reads FQNEAQ. This CDR3 is 16 amino acids long. With 1 base removed from V and 0 bases from J, the gap between germline ends came to 7 bases. For the CDR3, the DNA is TGTGCCAGCAGCTTAGGCTGGGACTCTGGGGCCAACGTCCTGACTTTC. Its translation: CASSLGWDSGANVLTF. The full variable domain, rest sourced from reference TRBV7-8 and TRBJ2-6, is GAGVSQSPRYKVAKRGQDVALRCDPISGHVSLFWYQQALGQGPEFLTYFQNEAQLDKSGLPSDRFFAERPEGSVSTLKIQRTQQEDSAVYLCASSLGWDSGANVLTFGAGSRLTVL.

This clone was counted once. This chain connects TRBV6-1 to TRBJ2-7, with TRBD2 matching over 15 bases. CDR1 and CDR2 (germline): MNHNS, SASEGT. Losses at the gene ends were 4 bases for V and 4 bases for J; bases not matched to a gene: 11. The CDR3 consists of 18 residues. The CDR3 reads CASSGGTSGRPLGYEQYF. CDR3 sequence (DNA): TGTGCCAGCAGTGGTGGGACTAGCGGGAGGCCCTTGGGGTACGAGCAGTACTTC.

This CDR3 reads CASSSNPGNTEAFF. The DNA for the CDR3 is TGTGCCAGTAGTTCAAACCCCGGGAACACTGAAGCTTTCTTT. V and J are TRBV19 and TRBJ1-1; D is uncertain. The CDR3 consists of 14 residues. V lost 5 bases, J lost 1 base, and 11 bases lay in between. CDR1 is LNHDA, CDR2 SQIVND, per germline (reference sequence).

V usage is TRBV5-8 and J usage is TRBJ1-2; 7 bases line up with TRBD1. The CDR3 length is 15 residues. V trimming: 5 bases; J trimming: 6 bases; junction bases outside the gene matches: 13. Germline-derived CDR1 and CDR2 are SGHTS and YDEGEE. The CDR3 bases are TGTGCCAGCAGTTTCAGGGGGACAACATACGATGGCTACACCTTC. Its protein is CASSFRGTTYDGYTF.

This clone showed up just a few times. This chain connects TRBV9 to TRBJ1-2; 9 nucleotides align to TRBD1. This CDR3 spans 16 amino acids. Germline CDR1 is SGDLS and CDR2 is YYNGEE. After removal of 3 bases from V and 3 bases from J, the junction contained 9 bases not matched to a gene. In nucleotides, the CDR3 is TGTGCCAGCAGCGGGGCCGGGACAGGGTATGACTATGGCTACACCTTC. This sequence encodes CASSGAGTGYDYGYTF.

The rearrangement uses TRBV9 and TRBJ2-7; the D gene is possibly TRBD1 (5 bases). The CDR3 consists of 15 residues. Per the germline V gene, CDR1 is SGDLS and CDR2 is YYNGEE. V lost 0 bases and J lost 1, with 11 bases in between. The CDR3 spells CASSVGQLESYEQYF. The CDR3, as DNA: TGTGCCAGCAGCGTAGGACAGTTGGAATCCTACGAGCAGTACTTC.

The chain has TRBV4-3 and TRBJ2-7; 7 bases match TRBD1. The CDR3 runs 14 residues. J was trimmed by 3 bases and V by 4 bases; bases with no gene match: 6. In germline, CDR1 is LGHNA, CDR2 YSLEER. For the CDR3, the DNA is TGCGCCAGCAGCCCGTACCGGGACAGCTACGAGCAGTACTTC. This codes for CASSPYRDSYEQYF.

This sequence joins TRBV18 and TRBJ1-2; no clear D gene. The CDR3 runs 15 residues. Trimming shortened V by 6 bases and J by 0 bases, and 14 bases separated the two germline ends. Germline loops: CDR1 KGHSH, CDR2 LQKENI. The CDR3 sequence: CASSEGLASNYGYTF. CDR3 coding DNA: TGTGCCAGCTCCGAGGGTCTGGCCTCTAACTATGGCTACACCTTC.

The CDR3 nucleotides read TGTGCCAGCAGTTCTTGGGCCAATGAGCAGTTCTTC. Translating gives CASSSWANEQFF. The chain combines TRBV27 with TRBJ2-1; D remains ambiguous. Trimming cost V 4 bases and J 6 bases, with 7 bases left between them. CDR1 is MNHEY, CDR2 SMNVEV, per germline (reference sequence). The CDR3 has 12 amino acids.

This chain's CDR3 is CASSVASSFTYEQYF. CDR3 sequence (DNA): TGTGCCAGCAGCGTAGCGTCCAGCTTTACCTACGAGCAGTACTTC. The chain joins TRBV9 to TRBJ2-7; D unclear. Between the trimmed V and J ends, which lost 0 bases and 2 bases, there was a span of 12 bases. The CDR3 has 15 residues. Germline lookup yields CDR1 SGDLS and CDR2 YYNGEE. The whole variable domain, filled in from reference TRBV9 and TRBJ2-7, reads DSGVTQTPKHLITATGQRVTLRCSPRSGDLSVYWYQQSLDQGLQFLIQYYNGEERAKGNILERFSAQQFPDLHSELNLSSLELGDSALYFCASSVASSFTYEQYFGPGTRLTVT.

The chain employs TRBV5-4 and TRBJ1-1, with 8 bases that match TRBD1. This CDR3 has 16 residues. V shed 3 bases, J shed 4 bases, and the junction held 11 bases outside the gene matches. Germline V gene sequence: CDR1 SGHNT, CDR2 YYREEE (reference sequence). CDR3 residues: CASSWGGDRGGTEAFF. CDR3 nucleotides: TGTGCCAGCAGCTGGGGGGGAGACAGGGGCGGCACTGAAGCTTTCTTT. The whole variable domain, filled in from reference TRBV5-4 and TRBJ1-1, reads ETGVTQSPTHLIKTRGQQVTLRCSSQSGHNTVSWYQQALGQGPQFIFQYYREEENGRGNFPPRFSGLQFPNYSSELNVNALELDDSALYLCASSWGGDRGGTEAFFGQGTRLTVV.

The rearrangement links TRBV5-8 to TRBJ2-1, with 8 nucleotides matching TRBD2. CDR1 and CDR2 (germline): SGHTS, YDEGEE. CDR3 length equals 15 residues. Germline trimming cut 4 bases from V and 6 bases from J; bases unmatched to any gene: 9. The CDR3 region is CASSPPGLAGNEQFF. Written as DNA, the CDR3 is TGTGCCAGCAGCCCTCCCGGACTAGCAGGCAATGAGCAGTTCTTC.

This clone has only a few counts. The gene calls are TRBV6-1 and TRBJ1-5, with a possible D match to TRBD1 (6 bases). The V gene lost 3 bases and the J gene lost 9 bases, with 15 bases spanning the gap. CDR3 length: 14 amino acids. CDR1 MNHNS and CDR2 SASEGT come from the germline V gene. DNA for the CDR3: TGTGCCAGCAGTGATGGTGGGGGCTGGGTGCCCCAGCATTTT. Encoded protein: CASSDGGGWVPQHF.

J is TRBJ2-5 and V is TRBV5-1, with TRBD1 matching 10 bases. The junction had 7 bases not matched to a gene; V was cut back by 4 bases and J by 4 bases. From germline, CDR1 is SGHRS and CDR2 YFSETQ. CDR3 size: 15 residues. CDR3 protein: CASSLGQGFVETQYF. The CDR3 nucleotides are TGCGCCAGCAGCCTGGGACAGGGGTTTGTAGAGACCCAGTACTTC.